A selection of T cell receptor beta chains follows, all from one sample in a study of breast tumors, draining lymph nodes, adjacent tissues. TCRdb re-analysed the multiplex PCR reads in MiXCR, keeping a single row per CDR3 protein. The table includes 130,000 or so distinct CDR3 sequences, roughly 33% detected once. The sample comprised axillary lymph node tissue. The receptors shown here come from a female donor with breast cancer. Some clones in this sample may be carry-over from other donors' samples. Each CDR3 is given with its conserved first and last residue. The D gene is left open where the match is weak. Clone size, where shown, is once, few, many, or a class for clones that have expanded.

cdr3_nt | cdr3_aa | j_call | clone_size | v_call | d_call
TGTGCCAGCAGTTACAGGGAGGGTTCACCCCTCCACTTT | CASSYREGSPLHF | TRBJ1-6 | many | TRBV6-2/TRBV6-3 | -
TGTGCCAGCAGCTCACCACAACAGGGGAATGAGCAGTTCTTC | CASSSPQQGNEQFF | TRBJ2-1 | many | TRBV7-2 | TRBD1
TGTGCCAGTAGGGTGACTCCAACTAATGAAAAACTGTTTTTT | CASRVTPTNEKLFF | TRBJ1-4 | many | TRBV19 | -
TGCGCCAGCAGCTTGTACGGGGACCTCTCCTACGAGCAGTACTTC | CASSLYGDLSYEQYF | TRBJ2-7 | - | TRBV5-1 | -
TGTGCCAGCAGCTTTACAGAGAACACCGGGGAGCTGTTTTTT | CASSFTENTGELFF | TRBJ2-2 | many | TRBV7-9 | -
TGTGCCAGCAGTACCGTGGCTGGAAACACCATATATTTT | CASSTVAGNTIYF | TRBJ1-3 | many | TRBV27 | -
TGTGCCAGCGGAGTGGACAATAGGTATGGCTACACCTTC | CASGVDNRYGYTF | TRBJ1-2 | many | TRBV2 | -
TGTGCCAGCAGCTTAGCCTTTACAGGGGGCAATTACAATCAGCAGTCCTTC | CASSLAFTGGNYNQQSF | TRBJ2-1 | - | TRBV7-2 | TRBD1
TGTGCCAGCAGCTTAACGGGGCGGAACTCACCCCTCCACTTT | CASSLTGRNSPLHF | TRBJ1-6 | - | TRBV7-9 | -
TGTGCCAGCAGCTTAGCCACCTACACCGGGGAGCTGTTTTTT | CASSLATYTGELFF | TRBJ2-2 | many | TRBV7-9 | -
TGTGCCAGCAGCTTGGCTGGGACAGGGGCTTTTGGGGCTTTCTTT | CASSLAGTGAFGAFF | TRBJ1-1 | few | TRBV5-4 | TRBD1
TGCAGTGCCAAGACAGGGGACCCCTATGGCTACACCTTC | CSAKTGDPYGYTF | TRBJ1-2 | many | TRBV20-1 | TRBD1
TGCAGTGCTAGAGAAGATCCCTGGCAGCCCCAGCATTTT | CSAREDPWQPQHF | TRBJ1-5 | many | TRBV20-1 | -
TGTGCCAGCAGTTTGGGGGCTTTGGGCGAGCAGTACTTC | CASSLGALGEQYF | TRBJ2-7 | once | TRBV12-3/TRBV12-4 | -
- | CCASSLGVQGMPQHF | TRBJ1-5 | - | TRBV20-1 | -
TGTGCCAGCTATGGACAGGGAGATCAGCCCCAGCATTTT | CASYGQGDQPQHF | TRBJ1-5 | - | TRBV28 | TRBD1
TGTGCCAGCAGTTACTCGGGTCAGCTCTATGGCTACACCTTC | CASSYSGQLYGYTF | TRBJ1-2 | many | TRBV6-2/TRBV6-3 | -
TGCAGTGCTATTAAGACAGAACTTTCACCCCTCCACTTT | CSAIKTELSPLHF | TRBJ1-6 | many | TRBV20-1 | -
TGTGCCAGCTCACGAGCCGTTACAGGCGATGAGCAGTTCTTC | CASSRAVTGDEQFF | TRBJ2-1 | few | TRBV18 | -
TGTGCCAGCAGTTCGGACAGTAGCTATGGCTACACCTTC | CASSSDSSYGYTF | TRBJ1-2 | once | TRBV6-4 | -
TGTGCCAGCAGTCGGACAGAGGACACTGAAGCTTTCTTT | CASSRTEDTEAFF | TRBJ1-1 | - | TRBV28 | -
TGTGCCAGTAGTATAATTAGGGATAGCAATCAGCCCCAGCATTTT | CASSIIRDSNQPQHF | TRBJ1-5 | many | TRBV19 | -
TGCGCCAGCAGCCTAACAGGGCCCTACGGCTACACCTTC | CASSLTGPYGYTF | TRBJ1-2 | many | TRBV5-1 | -
TGTGCCAGCAGCTTAACAGGGAGCACAGATACGCAGTATTTT | CASSLTGSTDTQYF | TRBJ2-3 | many | TRBV7-9 | -
TGTGCCAGCAGTGGTTCGGAGGGCTCCTACGAGCAGTACTTC | CASSGSEGSYEQYF | TRBJ2-7 | many | TRBV28 | -
TGTGCCACCAGCAGTTTCTCATCAGGGGTTTCCGTAGATACGCAGTATTTT | CATSSFSSGVSVDTQYF | TRBJ2-3 | many | TRBV15 | -
TGTGCCAGCAGCTTAGCCGGGACAGATGAAAAACTGTTTTTT | CASSLAGTDEKLFF | TRBJ1-4 | - | TRBV7-2 | TRBD1
TGTGCCAGCAGTTCCGCGTCGGGGCCCTATGGCTACACCTTC | CASSSASGPYGYTF | TRBJ1-2 | many | TRBV12-3/TRBV12-4 | -
TGTGCCATCAACATCCGGGACAGCCACTATGGCTACACCTTC | CAINIRDSHYGYTF | TRBJ1-2 | many | TRBV10-3 | TRBD1
TGCGGTGCCGCCCCTGCGCGGGGACTAACACATGAGCAGTTCTTC | CGAAPARGLTHEQFF | TRBJ2-1 | - | TRBV20-1 | TRBD2
TGTGCCAGTAGTATGGCTGGGATCACTGAAGCTTTCTTT | CASSMAGITEAFF | TRBJ1-1 | - | TRBV19 | -
TGTGCCAGCACCCAGGGTAGCACTGAAGCTTTCTTT | CASTQGSTEAFF | TRBJ1-1 | few | TRBV2 | -
TGTGCCAGCAGTTACGGGGCAGATCGAGGACAGATGAACACTGAAGCTTTCTTT | CASSYGADRGQMNTEAFF | TRBJ1-1 | few | TRBV6-6 | -
TGTGCCAGCAGCCGTCCGGACAGTTCGAACACCGGGGAGCTGTTTTTT | CASSRPDSSNTGELFF | TRBJ2-2 | once | TRBV7-9 | -
TGTGCCAGCAGTTCCACAGGGGACTCACCCCTCCACTTT | CASSSTGDSPLHF | TRBJ1-6 | many | TRBV6-2/TRBV6-3 | TRBD1
TGCAGCGTTACCGGACTGGTGGCAGATACGCAGTATTTT | CSVTGLVADTQYF | TRBJ2-3 | many | TRBV29-1 | -
TGTGCCAGCAGTGAATTGCGGACGACCGGGGCCAACGTCCTGACTTTC | CASSELRTTGANVLTF | TRBJ2-6 | many | TRBV25-1 | -
TGCAGCGTTGAAGAGCGGGGGTCCTCAGATACGCAGTATTTT | CSVEERGSSDTQYF | TRBJ2-3 | many | TRBV29-1 | TRBD2
TGCAGCGTTGAAAGTATTCTCGTCGATGGGACAGAAGTCAACTATGGCTACCCCTTC | CSVESILVDGTEVNYGYPF | TRBJ1-2 | many | TRBV29-1 | TRBD1